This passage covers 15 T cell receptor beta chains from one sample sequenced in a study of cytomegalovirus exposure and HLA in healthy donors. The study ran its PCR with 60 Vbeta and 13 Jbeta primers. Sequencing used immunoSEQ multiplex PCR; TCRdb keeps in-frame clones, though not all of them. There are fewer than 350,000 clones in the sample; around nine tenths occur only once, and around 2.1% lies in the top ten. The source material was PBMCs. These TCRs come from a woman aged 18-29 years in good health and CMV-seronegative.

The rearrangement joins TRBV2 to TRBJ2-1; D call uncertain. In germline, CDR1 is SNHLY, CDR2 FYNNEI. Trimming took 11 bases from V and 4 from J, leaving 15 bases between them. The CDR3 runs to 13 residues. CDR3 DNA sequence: TGTGCCGGAGAGGAACGTCCTTACAATGAGCAGTTCTTC. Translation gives CAGEERPYNEQFF.

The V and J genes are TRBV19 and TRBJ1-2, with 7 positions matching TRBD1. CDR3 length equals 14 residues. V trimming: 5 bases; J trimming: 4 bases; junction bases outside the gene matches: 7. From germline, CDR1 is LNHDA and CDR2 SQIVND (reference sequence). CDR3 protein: CASSGGTVLYGYTF. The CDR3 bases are TGTGCCAGTAGTGGGGGGACAGTTCTCTATGGCTACACCTTC.

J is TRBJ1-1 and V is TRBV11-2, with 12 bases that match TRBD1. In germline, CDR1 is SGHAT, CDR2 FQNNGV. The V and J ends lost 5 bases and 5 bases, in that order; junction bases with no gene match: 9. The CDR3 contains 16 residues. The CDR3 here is CASSLPGQGARTEAFF. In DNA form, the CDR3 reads TGTGCCAGCAGCCTACCGGGACAGGGGGCGCGAACTGAAGCTTTCTTT.

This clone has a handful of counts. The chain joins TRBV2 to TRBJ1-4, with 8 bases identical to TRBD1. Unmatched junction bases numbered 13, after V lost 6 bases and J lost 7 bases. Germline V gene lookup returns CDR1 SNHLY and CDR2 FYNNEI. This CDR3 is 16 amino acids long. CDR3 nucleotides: TGTGCCAGCAGGGAGGCACGGACAGGGTTAGTTGAAAAACTGTTTTTT. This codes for CASREARTGLVEKLFF.

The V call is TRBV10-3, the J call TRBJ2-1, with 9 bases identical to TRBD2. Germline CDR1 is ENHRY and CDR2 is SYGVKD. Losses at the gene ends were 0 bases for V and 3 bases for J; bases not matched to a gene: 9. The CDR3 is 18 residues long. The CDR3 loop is CAISESSASGTFYNEQFF. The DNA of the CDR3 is TGTGCCATCAGTGAGTCGTCGGCTAGCGGGACCTTCTACAATGAGCAGTTCTTC.

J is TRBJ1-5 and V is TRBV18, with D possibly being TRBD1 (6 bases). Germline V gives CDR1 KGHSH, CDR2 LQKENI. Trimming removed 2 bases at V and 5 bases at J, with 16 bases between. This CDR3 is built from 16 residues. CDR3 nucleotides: TGTGCCAGCTCACCAGTATCAGGGGAATTGGATCAGCCCCAGCATTTT. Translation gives CASSPVSGELDQPQHF.

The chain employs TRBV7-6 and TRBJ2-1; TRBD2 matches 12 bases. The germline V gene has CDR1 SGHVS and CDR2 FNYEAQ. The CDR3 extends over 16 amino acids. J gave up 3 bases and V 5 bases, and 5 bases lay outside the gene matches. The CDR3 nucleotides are TGTGCCAGCAGCCTAAGACTAGCGGGGGTCTACAATGAGCAGTTCTTC. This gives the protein CASSLRLAGVYNEQFF. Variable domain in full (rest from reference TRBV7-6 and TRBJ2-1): GAGVSQSPRYKVTKRGQDVALRCDPISGHVSLYWYRQALGQGPEFLTYFNYEAQQDKSGLPNDRFSAERPEGSISTLTIQRTEQRDSAMYRCASSLRLAGVYNEQFFGPGTRLTVL.

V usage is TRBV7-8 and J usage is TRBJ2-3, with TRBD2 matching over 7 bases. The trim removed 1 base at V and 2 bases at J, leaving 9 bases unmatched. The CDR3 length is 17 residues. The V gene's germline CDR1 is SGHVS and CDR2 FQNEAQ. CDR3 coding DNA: TGTGCCAGCAGCTTAGGGTCTCCGGGGGGAACCACAGATACGCAGTATTTT. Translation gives CASSLGSPGGTTDTQYF.

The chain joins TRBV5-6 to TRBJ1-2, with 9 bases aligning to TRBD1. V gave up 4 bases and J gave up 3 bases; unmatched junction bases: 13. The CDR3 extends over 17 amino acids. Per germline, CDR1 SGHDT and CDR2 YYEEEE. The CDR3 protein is CASSPLPRDRVHYGYTF. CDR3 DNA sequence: TGTGCCAGCAGCCCTCTACCCCGGGACAGGGTTCACTATGGCTACACCTTC.

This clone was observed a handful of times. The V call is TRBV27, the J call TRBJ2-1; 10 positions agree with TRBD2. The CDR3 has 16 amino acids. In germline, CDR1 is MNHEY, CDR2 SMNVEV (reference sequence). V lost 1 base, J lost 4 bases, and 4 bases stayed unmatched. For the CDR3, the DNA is TGTGCCAGCAGTTTATTAGCGGGGGGTTCTTACAATGAGCAGTTCTTC. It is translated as CASSLLAGGSYNEQFF.

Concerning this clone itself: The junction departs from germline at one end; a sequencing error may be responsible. CDR3 sequence reads: CASRFGQESSYGQYF. For the CDR3, the DNA is TGTGCCAGCAGATTCGGACAGGAGAGCTCCTACGGGCAGTACTTC. V usage is TRBV6-1 and J usage is TRBJ2-7; 7 nucleotides match TRBD1. The CDR3 totals 15 residues. Germline assignment: CDR1 MNHNS and CDR2 SASEGT.

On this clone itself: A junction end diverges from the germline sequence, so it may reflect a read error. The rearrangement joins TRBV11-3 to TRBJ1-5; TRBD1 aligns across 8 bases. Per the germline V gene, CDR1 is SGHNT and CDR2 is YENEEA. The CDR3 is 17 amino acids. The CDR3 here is CASRLDHRGDSNQPQHF. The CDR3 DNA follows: TGTGCCAGCAGATTAGATCACAGGGGGGATAGCAATCAGCCCCAGCATTTT.

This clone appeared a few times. CDR3 residues: CASSPAGGVNEQFF. In nucleotides, the CDR3 is TGTGCCAGCAGTCCAGCGGGGGGGGTTAATGAGCAGTTCTTC. This chain connects TRBV6-4 to TRBJ2-1, with 10 bases matching TRBD2. This CDR3 region has 14 residues. Germline CDR1 and CDR2: MRHNA and SNTAGT. Losses at the gene ends were 5 bases for V and 7 bases for J; bases not matched to a gene: 5.

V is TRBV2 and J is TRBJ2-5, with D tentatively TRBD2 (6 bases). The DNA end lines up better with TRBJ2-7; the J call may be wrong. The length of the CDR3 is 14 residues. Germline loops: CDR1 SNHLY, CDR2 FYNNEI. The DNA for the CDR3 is TGTGCCAGCAGAGCCGGGACTGCACCCTACGAGCAGTACTTC. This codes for CASRAGTAPYEQYF.

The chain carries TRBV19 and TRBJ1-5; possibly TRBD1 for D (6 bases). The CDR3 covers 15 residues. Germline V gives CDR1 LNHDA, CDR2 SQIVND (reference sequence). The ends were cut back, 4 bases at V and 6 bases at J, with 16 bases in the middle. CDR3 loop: CASSTGAGYSQPQHF. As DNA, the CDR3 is TGTGCCAGTAGTACAGGGGCAGGGTATAGTCAGCCCCAGCATTTT.